The present entry profiles one TCR beta chain with its context. Its target is not known. The CDR3 contains 15 residues. With 4 bases removed from V and 2 bases from J, the gap between germline ends came to 14 bases. The germline V gene has CDR1 SGHAT and CDR2 FQNNGV. This sample is part of a study of neoadjuvant anti-PD-1 for oral cavity cancer. TCRdb's copy holds only in-frame clones and misses some; the assay was immunoSEQ multiplex PCR. The table has under 2,500 clones, 45% to 75% seen once. As to time point: after neoadjuvant nivolumab, at surgical resection. Whole-study findings and limits: Pretreatment Treg/Th17 ratio correlated inversely with post-treatment tumor clonality. Larger post-treatment preexisting tumor clones tracked with greater tumor shrinkage.

Source: tumor tissue, taken after nivolumab (anti-PD-1) treatment. The rearrangement uses TRBV11-2 and TRBJ2-5, with D possibly TRBD2 on 6 matching bases. The source is a person aged 35-79 years with oral cavity squamous cell carcinoma. This CDR3 reads CASSSLSGGQETQYF. The CDR3 DNA follows: TGTGCCAGCAGCTCGCTAAGTGGAGGGCAAGAGACCCAGTACTTC.